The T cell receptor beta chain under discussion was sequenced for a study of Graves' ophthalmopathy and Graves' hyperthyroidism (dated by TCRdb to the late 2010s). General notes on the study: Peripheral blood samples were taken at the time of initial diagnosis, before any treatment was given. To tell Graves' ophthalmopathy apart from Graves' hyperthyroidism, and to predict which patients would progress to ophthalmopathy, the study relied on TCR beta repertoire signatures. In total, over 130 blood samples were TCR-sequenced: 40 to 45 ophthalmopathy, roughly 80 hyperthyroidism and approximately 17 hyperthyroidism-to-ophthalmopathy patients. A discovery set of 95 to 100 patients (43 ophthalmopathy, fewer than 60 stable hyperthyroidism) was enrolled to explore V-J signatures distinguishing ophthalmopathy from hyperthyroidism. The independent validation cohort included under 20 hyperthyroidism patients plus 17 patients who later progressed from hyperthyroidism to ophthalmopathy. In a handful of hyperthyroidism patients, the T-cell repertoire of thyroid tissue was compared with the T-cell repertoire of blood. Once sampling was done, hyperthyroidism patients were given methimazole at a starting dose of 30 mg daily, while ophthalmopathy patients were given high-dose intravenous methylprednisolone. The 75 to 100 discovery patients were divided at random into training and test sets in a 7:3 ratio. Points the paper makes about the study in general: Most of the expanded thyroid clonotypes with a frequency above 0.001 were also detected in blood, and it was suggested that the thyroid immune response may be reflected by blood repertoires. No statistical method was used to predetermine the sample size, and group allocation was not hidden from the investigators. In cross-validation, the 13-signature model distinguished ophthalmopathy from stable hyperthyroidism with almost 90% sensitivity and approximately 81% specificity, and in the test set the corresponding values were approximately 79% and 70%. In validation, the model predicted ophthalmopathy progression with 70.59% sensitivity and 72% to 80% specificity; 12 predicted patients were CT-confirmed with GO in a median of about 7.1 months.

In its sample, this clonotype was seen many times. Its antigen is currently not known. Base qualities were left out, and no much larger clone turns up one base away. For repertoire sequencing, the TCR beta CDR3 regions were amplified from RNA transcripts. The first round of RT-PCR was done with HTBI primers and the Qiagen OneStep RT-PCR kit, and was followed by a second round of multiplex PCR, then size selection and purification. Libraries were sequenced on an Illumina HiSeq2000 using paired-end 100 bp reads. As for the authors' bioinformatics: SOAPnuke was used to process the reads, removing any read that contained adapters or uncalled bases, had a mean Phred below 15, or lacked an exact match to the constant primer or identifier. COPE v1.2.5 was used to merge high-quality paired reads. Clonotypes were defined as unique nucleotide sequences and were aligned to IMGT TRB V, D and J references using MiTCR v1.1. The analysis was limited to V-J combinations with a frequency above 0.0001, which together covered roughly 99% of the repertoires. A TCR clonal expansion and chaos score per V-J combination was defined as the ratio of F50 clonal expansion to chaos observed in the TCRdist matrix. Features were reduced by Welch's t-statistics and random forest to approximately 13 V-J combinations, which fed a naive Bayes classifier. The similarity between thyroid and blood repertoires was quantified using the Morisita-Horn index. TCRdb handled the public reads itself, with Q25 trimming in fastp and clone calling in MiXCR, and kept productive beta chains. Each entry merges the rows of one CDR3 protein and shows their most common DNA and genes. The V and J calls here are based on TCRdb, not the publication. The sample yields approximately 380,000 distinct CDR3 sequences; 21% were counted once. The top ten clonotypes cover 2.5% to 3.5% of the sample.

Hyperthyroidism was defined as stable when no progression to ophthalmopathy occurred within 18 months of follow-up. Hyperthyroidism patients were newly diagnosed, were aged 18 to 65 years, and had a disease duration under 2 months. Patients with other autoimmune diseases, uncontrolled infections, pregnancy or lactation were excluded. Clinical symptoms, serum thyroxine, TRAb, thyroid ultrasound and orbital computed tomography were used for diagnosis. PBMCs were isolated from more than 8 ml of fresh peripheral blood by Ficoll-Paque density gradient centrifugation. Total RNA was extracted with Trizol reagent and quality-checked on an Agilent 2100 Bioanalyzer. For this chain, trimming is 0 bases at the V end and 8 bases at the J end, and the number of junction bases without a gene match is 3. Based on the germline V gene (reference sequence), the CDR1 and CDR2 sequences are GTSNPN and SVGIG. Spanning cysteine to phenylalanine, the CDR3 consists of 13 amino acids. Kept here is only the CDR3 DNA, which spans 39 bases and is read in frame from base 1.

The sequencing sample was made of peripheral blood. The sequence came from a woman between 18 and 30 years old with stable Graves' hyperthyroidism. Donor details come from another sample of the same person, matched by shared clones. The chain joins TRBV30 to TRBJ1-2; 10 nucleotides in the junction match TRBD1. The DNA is TGTGCCTGGAGTGTGGGGACAGGGGTGGGCTACACCTTC. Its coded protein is CAWSVGTGVGYTF. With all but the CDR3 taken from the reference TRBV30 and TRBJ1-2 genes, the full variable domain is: SQTIHQWPATLVQPVGSPLSLECTVEGTSNPNLYWYRQAAGRGLQLLFYSVGIGQISSEVPQNLSASRPQDRQFILSSKKLLLSDSGFYLCAWSVGTGVGYTFGSGTRLTVV.